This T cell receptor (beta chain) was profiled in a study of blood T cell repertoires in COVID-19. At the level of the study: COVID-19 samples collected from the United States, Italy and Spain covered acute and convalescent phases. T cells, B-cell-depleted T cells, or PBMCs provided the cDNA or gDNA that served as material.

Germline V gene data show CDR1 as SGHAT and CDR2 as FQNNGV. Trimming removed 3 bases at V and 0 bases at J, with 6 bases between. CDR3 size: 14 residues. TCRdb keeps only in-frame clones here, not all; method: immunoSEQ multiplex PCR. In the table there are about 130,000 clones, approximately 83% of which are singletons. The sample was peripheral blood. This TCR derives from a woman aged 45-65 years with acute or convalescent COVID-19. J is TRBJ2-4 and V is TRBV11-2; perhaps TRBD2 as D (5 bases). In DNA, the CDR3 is TGTGCCAGCAGCTTTAGCGAAGCCAAAAACATTCAGTACTTC. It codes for CASSFSEAKNIQYF.